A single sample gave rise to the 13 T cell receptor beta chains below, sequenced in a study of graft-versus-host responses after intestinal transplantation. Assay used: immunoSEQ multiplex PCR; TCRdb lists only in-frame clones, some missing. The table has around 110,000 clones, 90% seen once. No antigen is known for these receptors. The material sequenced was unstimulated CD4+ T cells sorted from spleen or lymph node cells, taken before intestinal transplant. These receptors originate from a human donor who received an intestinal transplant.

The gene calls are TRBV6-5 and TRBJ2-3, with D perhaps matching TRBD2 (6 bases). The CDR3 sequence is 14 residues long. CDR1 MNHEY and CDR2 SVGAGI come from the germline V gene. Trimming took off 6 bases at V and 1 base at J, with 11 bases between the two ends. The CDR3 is CASRRGIGTDTQYF. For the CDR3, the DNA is TGTGCCAGCAGACGCGGGATAGGCACAGATACGCAGTATTTT.

CDR3 DNA sequence: TGTGCCAGCAGCTTAGTGGCAGGGTCATATTCACCCCTCCACTTT. Translation: CASSLVAGSYSPLHF. The V gene is TRBV5-4, the J gene TRBJ1-6, with D possibly TRBD1 on 5 matching bases. This CDR3 has 15 amino acids. Germline V gene data show CDR1 as SGHNT and CDR2 as YYREEE (reference sequence). V dropped 2 bases and J dropped 8 bases, with 14 bases sitting between them.

The CDR3 DNA sequence: TGTGCCAGCAGGCGGACAGTCTTCGGAATGAACACTGAAGCTTTCTTT. As protein: CASRRTVFGMNTEAFF. The chain links TRBV2 to TRBJ1-1; D may be TRBD1 (6 bases). The CDR3 totals 16 residues. V lost 6 bases and J 0 bases, leaving 17 bases between the germline ends. CDR1 and CDR2 (germline): SNHLY, FYNNEI.

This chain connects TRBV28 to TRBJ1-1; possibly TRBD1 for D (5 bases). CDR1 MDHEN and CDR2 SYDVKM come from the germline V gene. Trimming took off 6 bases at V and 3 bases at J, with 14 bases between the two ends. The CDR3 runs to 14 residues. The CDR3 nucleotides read TGTGCCAGCAGGAGCTATCGGGACTACACTGAAGCTTTCTTT. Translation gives CASRSYRDYTEAFF.

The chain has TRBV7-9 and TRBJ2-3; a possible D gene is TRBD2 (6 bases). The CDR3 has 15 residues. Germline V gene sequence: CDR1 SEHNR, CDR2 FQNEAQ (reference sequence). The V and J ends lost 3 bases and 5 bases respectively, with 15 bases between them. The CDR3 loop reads CASSFGDSRVDTQYF. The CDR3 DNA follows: TGTGCCAGCAGCTTTGGGGACTCTCGCGTAGATACGCAGTATTTT.

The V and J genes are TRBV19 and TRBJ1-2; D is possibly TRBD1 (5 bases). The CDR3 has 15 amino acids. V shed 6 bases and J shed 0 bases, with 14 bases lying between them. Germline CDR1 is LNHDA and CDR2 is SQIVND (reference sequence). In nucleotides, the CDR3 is TGTGCCAGTAGACGAACAGGTCAGCCTAACTATGGCTACACCTTC. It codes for CASRRTGQPNYGYTF. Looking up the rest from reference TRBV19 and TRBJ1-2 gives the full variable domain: DGGITQSPKYLFRKEGQNVTLSCEQNLNHDAMYWYRQDPGQGLRLIYYSQIVNDFQKGDIAEGYSVSREKKESFPLTVTSAQKNPTAFYLCASRRTGQPNYGYTFGSGTRLTVV.

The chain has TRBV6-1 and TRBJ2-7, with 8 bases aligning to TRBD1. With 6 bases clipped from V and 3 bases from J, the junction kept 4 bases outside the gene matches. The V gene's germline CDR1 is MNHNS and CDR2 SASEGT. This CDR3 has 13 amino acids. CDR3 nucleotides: TGTGCCAGCAGCGACGGACAGGGCTACGAGCAGTACTTC. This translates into CASSDGQGYEQYF.

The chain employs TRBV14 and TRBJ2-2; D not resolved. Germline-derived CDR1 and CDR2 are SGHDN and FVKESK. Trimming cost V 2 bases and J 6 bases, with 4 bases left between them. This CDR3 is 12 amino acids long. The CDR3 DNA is TGTGCCAGCAGCCAACCTCCCGGGGAGCTGTTTTTT. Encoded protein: CASSQPPGELFF.

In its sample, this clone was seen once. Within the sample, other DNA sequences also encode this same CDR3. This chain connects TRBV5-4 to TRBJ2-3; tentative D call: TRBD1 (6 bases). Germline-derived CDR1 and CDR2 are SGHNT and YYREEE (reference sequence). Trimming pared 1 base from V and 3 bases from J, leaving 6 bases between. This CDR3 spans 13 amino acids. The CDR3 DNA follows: TGTGCCAGCAGCTTGACAGGGACAGATACGCAGTATTTT. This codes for CASSLTGTDTQYF. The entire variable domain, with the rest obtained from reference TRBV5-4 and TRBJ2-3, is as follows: ETGVTQSPTHLIKTRGQQVTLRCSSQSGHNTVSWYQQALGQGPQFIFQYYREEENGRGNFPPRFSGLQFPNYSSELNVNALELDDSALYLCASSLTGTDTQYFGPGTRLTVL.

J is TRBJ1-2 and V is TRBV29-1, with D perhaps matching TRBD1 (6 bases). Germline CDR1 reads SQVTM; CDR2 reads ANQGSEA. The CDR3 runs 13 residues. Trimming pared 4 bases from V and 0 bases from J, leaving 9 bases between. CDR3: CSVATGPNYGYTF. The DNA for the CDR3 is TGCAGCGTTGCGACAGGACCTAACTATGGCTACACCTTC.

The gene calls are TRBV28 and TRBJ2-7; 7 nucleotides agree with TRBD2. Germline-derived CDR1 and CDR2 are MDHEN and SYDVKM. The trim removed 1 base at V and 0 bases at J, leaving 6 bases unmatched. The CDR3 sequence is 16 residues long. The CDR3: CASSLFASGFSYEQYF. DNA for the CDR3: TGTGCCAGCAGTTTATTCGCTAGCGGATTCTCCTACGAGCAGTACTTC. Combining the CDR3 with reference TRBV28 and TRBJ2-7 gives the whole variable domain DVKVTQSSRYLVKRTGEKVFLECVQDMDHENMFWYRQDPGLGLRLIYFSYDVKMKEKGDIPEGYSVSREKKERFSLILESASTNQTSMYLCASSLFASGFSYEQYFGPGTRLTVT.

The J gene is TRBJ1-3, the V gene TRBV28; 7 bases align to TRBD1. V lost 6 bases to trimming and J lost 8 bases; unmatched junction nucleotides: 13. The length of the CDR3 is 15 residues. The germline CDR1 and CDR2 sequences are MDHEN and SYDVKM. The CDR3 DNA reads TGTGCCAGCAGCTCGGTCAGGGGGTCGGGGTACACCATATATTTT. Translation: CASSSVRGSGYTIYF.

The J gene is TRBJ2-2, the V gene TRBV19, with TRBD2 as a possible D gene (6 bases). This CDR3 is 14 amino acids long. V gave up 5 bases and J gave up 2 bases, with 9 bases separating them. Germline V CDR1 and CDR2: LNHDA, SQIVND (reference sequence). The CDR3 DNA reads TGTGCCAGTAGTCCCGGGAGCAACACCGGGGAGCTGTTTTTT. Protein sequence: CASSPGSNTGELFF.